The 24 T cell receptor beta chains reported below all come from one sample, sequenced in a study of T cell repertoires in cytomegalovirus infection (dated by TCRdb to between 2019 and 2020). The data were produced on an Illumina HiSeq 1500. TCRdb ran its own pipeline on the public reads, namely fastp trimming at Q25 and MiXCR clone calling, and kept in-frame beta chains. Here each entry gathers all rows of one CDR3 protein and keeps the most common genes and DNA. The sample yields hundreds of thousands of distinct CDR3 sequences; approximately 7% were counted once. Roughly 6% of the sample comes from the top ten. The sequencing sample was made of PBMCs. These receptors came from a human donor in good health (CMV status not recorded). Some clones in this sample may be carry-over from other donors' samples.

This clonotype was observed a few times. The chain combines TRBV20-1 with TRBJ1-5; possibly TRBD1 for D (5 bases). Looked up from germline, CDR1 is DFQATT and CDR2 is SNEGSKA (reference sequence). The CDR3 is made up of 13 amino acids. The V end lost 1 base, the J end lost 3 bases, and 7 bases lay between the germline ends. This chain's CDR3 is CSARAGFNQPQHF. The DNA for the CDR3 is TGCAGTGCTAGAGCAGGGTTCAATCAGCCCCAGCATTTT.

This clonotype was seen repeatedly, ten times or more. The rearrangement joins TRBV5-4 to TRBJ1-2; possibly TRBD1 for D (5 bases). The ends were cut back, 6 bases at V and 7 bases at J, with 19 bases in the middle. This CDR3 is built from 14 residues. CDR1 is SGHNT, CDR2 YYREEE, per germline (reference sequence). In DNA, the CDR3 is TGTGCCAGCACCCCGGACATGACGGGCTTTGGCTACACCTTC. Residues: CASTPDMTGFGYTF. The variable domain in full, with the rest retrieved from reference TRBV5-4 and TRBJ1-2, is ETGVTQSPTHLIKTRGQQVTLRCSSQSGHNTVSWYQQALGQGPQFIFQYYREEENGRGNFPPRFSGLQFPNYSSELNVNALELDDSALYLCASTPDMTGFGYTFGSGTRLTVV.

This clonotype was seen repeatedly, ten times or more. The CDR3 sequence: CASSVGTGGPYNEQFF. CDR3 bases: TGTGCCAGCAGCGTAGGCACCGGGGGGCCCTACAATGAGCAGTTCTTC. The chain uses TRBV9 and TRBJ2-1, with D perhaps TRBD2 (7 bases). The V and J ends lost 0 bases and 2 bases respectively, with 12 bases between them. CDR1 and CDR2 from the germline V gene are SGDLS and YYNGEE. The CDR3 spans 16 residues.

In this sample, this clonotype turned up many times. J is TRBJ1-2 and V is TRBV29-1; D not certain. The CDR3 has 11 amino acids. Germline lookup yields CDR1 SQVTM and CDR2 ANQGSEA. Trimming pared 3 bases from V and 9 bases from J, leaving 11 bases between. CDR3 amino acids: CSVDIRESYTF. CDR3 sequence (DNA): TGCAGCGTTGACATCCGGGAAAGCTACACCTTC.

Note on this clonotype: One junction end disagrees with the germline gene, perhaps due to a read error. V gene TRBV5-5 combines with J gene TRBJ2-5; TRBD1 matches at 7 bases. The CDR3 is made up of 14 amino acids. CDR1 is SGHKS and CDR2 is YYEKEE in the germline V gene (reference sequence). Here the CDR3 DNA reads TGTACCAGCAGCTTGGGACAGCACCAAGAGACCCAGTACTTC. Protein: CTSSLGQHQETQYF.

This clonotype was found many times. The rearrangement links TRBV4-1 to TRBJ2-7; D is perhaps TRBD1 (7 bases). The CDR3 sequence is 16 residues long. Trimming left V 4 bases short and J 3 bases short, with 19 bases between. The germline V gene encodes CDR1 MGHRA and CDR2 YSYEKL. CDR3 sequence reads: CASSPRWQGGVYEQYF. In nucleotides, the CDR3 is TGCGCCAGCAGCCCGAGGTGGCAGGGGGGAGTCTACGAGCAGTACTTC.

This clonotype was observed many times. The chain has TRBV20-1 and TRBJ2-1; TRBD1 matches 8 bases. Losses at the gene ends were 1 base for V and 9 bases for J; bases not matched to a gene: 8. This CDR3 has 14 residues. CDR1 and CDR2 from the germline V gene are DFQATT and SNEGSKA (reference sequence). CDR3 protein: CSARVPGGLSEQFF. CDR3 nucleotides: TGCAGTGCTAGAGTCCCAGGGGGCTTGAGTGAGCAGTTCTTC.

Ten or more counts support this clonotype. CDR3 amino acids: CASSQDSGEETQYF. Written as DNA, the CDR3 is TGTGCCAGCAGCCAGGACAGCGGGGAAGAGACCCAGTACTTC. V usage is TRBV7-2 and J usage is TRBJ2-5, with D perhaps TRBD2 (7 bases). Trimming removed 5 bases at V and 3 bases at J, with 13 bases between. The CDR3 consists of 14 residues. Germline V gene sequence: CDR1 SGHTA, CDR2 FQGNSA.

This clonotype was detected only a few times. The genes are TRBV4-3 and TRBJ1-5; a weak D match, TRBD1 (5 bases). Germline CDR1 and CDR2: LGHNA and YSLEER. V lost 1 base and J lost 4, with 11 bases in between. The CDR3 length is 15 residues. CDR3 sequence (DNA): TGCGCCAGCAGCCAAGGACGGGGCGGTAATCAGCCCCAGCATTTT. Its protein is CASSQGRGGNQPQHF.

This clonotype occurred many times. This CDR3 is CASSPGGDRGGTEAFF. As DNA, the CDR3 is TGCGCCAGCAGCCCCGGGGGTGACAGGGGGGGGACTGAAGCTTTCTTT. The chain carries TRBV4-1 and TRBJ1-1; 9 nucleotides align to TRBD1. Trimming removed 4 bases from V and 5 bases from J; junction bases left unmatched: 11. This CDR3 is 16 amino acids long. Germline assignment: CDR1 MGHRA and CDR2 YSYEKL.

This clonotype was counted many times. This chain links TRBV29-1 with TRBJ2-7, with unresolved D. The CDR3 sequence is 12 residues long. Per germline, CDR1 SQVTM and CDR2 ANQGSEA. With 4 bases removed from V and 5 bases from J, the gap between germline ends came to 12 bases. The CDR3 loop is CSVATPPNEQYF. DNA of the CDR3: TGCAGCGTTGCGACCCCCCCAAACGAGCAGTACTTC.

At least ten counts were recorded for this clonotype. The rearrangement uses TRBV29-1 and TRBJ2-3, with D perhaps TRBD1 or TRBD2 (5 bases each). Trimming left V 1 base short and J 8 bases short, with 22 bases between. Per the germline V gene, CDR1 is SQVTM and CDR2 is ANQGSEA. The CDR3 contains 16 residues. CDR3 sequence (DNA): TGCAGCGTTGAAGTTGGGACCGCTGGAATGAGTGGTACGCAGTATTTT. Amino acid sequence: CSVEVGTAGMSGTQYF.

This clonotype was seen at least ten times. The chain carries TRBV15 and TRBJ1-5, with 7 nucleotides matching TRBD1. The junction had 7 bases not matched to a gene; V was cut back by 0 bases and J by 5 bases. Germline V CDR1 and CDR2: LNHNV, YYDKDF (reference sequence). The length of the CDR3 is 16 residues. CDR3 coding DNA: TGTGCCACCAGCAGAGATGTACAGGGGTACGATCAGCCCCAGCATTTT. Amino acid sequence: CATSRDVQGYDQPQHF.

This clonotype was detected many times. The rearrangement links TRBV7-8 to TRBJ2-4; possible D gene TRBD2, 5 bases. Per the germline V gene, CDR1 is SGHVS and CDR2 is FQNEAQ. V was trimmed by 5 bases and J by 10 bases, leaving 12 bases between them. This CDR3 region has 12 residues. The DNA for the CDR3 is TGTGCCAGCAGCCTGCCGGAGGCTATTCAGTACTTC. It specifies CASSLPEAIQYF.

This clonotype was observed at least ten times. The chain joins TRBV20-1 to TRBJ1-1, with D hard to call. This CDR3 is 12 amino acids long. V was trimmed by 3 bases and J by 7 bases, leaving 12 bases between them. The germline V gene has CDR1 DFQATT and CDR2 SNEGSKA (reference sequence). CDR3 in amino acids: CSARREEGEAFF. Here the CDR3 DNA reads TGCAGTGCTAGGAGGGAGGAGGGTGAAGCTTTCTTT.

This clonotype was picked up many times. The chain couples TRBV20-1 to TRBJ2-1; the match to TRBD2 covers 9 bases. This CDR3 has 16 residues. Germline V gives CDR1 DFQATT, CDR2 SNEGSKA (reference sequence). The V and J ends lost 0 bases and 4 bases, in that order; junction bases with no gene match: 7. The CDR3 is CSARDRLSGGYNEQFF. The CDR3 bases are TGCAGTGCTAGAGATCGGCTTAGCGGGGGATACAATGAGCAGTTCTTC.

Many counts were recorded for this clonotype. The rearrangement joins TRBV11-2 to TRBJ1-2, with 9 bases fitting TRBD1. The CDR3 sequence is 14 residues long. With V trimmed by 7 bases and J by 8 bases, 11 bases remained unmatched. CDR1 is SGHAT, CDR2 FQNNGV, per germline. Here the CDR3 reads CASKITGGVGGYTF. The CDR3 region has the DNA TGTGCCAGCAAAATTACAGGGGGCGTTGGCGGCTACACCTTC.

This clonotype was observed many times. The chain couples TRBV5-6 to TRBJ1-5; D gene unclear. V was clipped by 2 bases and J by 7 bases, with 10 bases between them. Germline V CDR1 and CDR2: SGHDT, YYEEEE. This CDR3 is built from 13 residues. CDR3 sequence: CASSFLGGQPQHF. The CDR3 DNA is TGTGCCAGCAGCTTCTTGGGAGGCCAGCCCCAGCATTTT. Full variable domain (outside the CDR3, taken from reference TRBV5-6 and TRBJ1-5): DAGVTQSPTHLIKTRGQQVTLRCSPKSGHDTVSWYQQALGQGPQFIFQYYEEEERQRGNFPDRFSGHQFPNYSSELNVNALLLGDSALYLCASSFLGGQPQHFGDGTRLSIL.

This clonotype was observed many times. The chain recombines TRBV7-2 with TRBJ1-1; D is unresolved. The CDR3 is 15 amino acids. The germline CDR1 and CDR2 sequences are SGHTA and FQGNSA. V lost 3 bases and J lost 4, with 15 bases in between. The CDR3 here is CASSFYGTTPTEAFF. In DNA form, the CDR3 reads TGTGCCAGCAGCTTTTATGGCACCACCCCCACTGAAGCTTTCTTT.

This clonotype was detected ten times or more. J is TRBJ2-3 and V is TRBV12-3 or TRBV12-4, with TRBD2 matching over 12 bases. V shed 8 bases and J 0 bases; nucleotides not matched to a gene: 15. CDR3 size: 19 residues. CDR3 DNA: TGTGCCAGCTTCCCGACTAGCGGGGGCCCCATTGGGAGCACAGATACGCAGTATTTT. It encodes CASFPTSGGPIGSTDTQYF.

The chain uses TRBV6-5 and TRBJ1-1; 7 nucleotides align to TRBD1. The CDR3 has 15 amino acids. Germline values: CDR1 MNHEY, CDR2 SVGAGI. Trimming removed 6 bases from V and 2 bases from J; junction bases left unmatched: 9. The CDR3 DNA reads TGTGCCAGCAGGCCTGACAGGGATCTAAACACTGAAGCTTTCTTT. It yields the protein CASRPDRDLNTEAFF.

The rearrangement joins TRBV25-1 to TRBJ1-1; TRBD1 is a possible D gene (5 bases). CDR3 size: 14 residues. V lost 0 bases to trimming and J lost 6 bases, with 11 bases between them. From germline, CDR1 is MGHDK and CDR2 SYGVNS. The CDR3 sequence: CASSEYGGNAEAFF. In DNA form, the CDR3 reads TGTGCCAGCAGTGAATATGGGGGAAACGCTGAAGCTTTCTTT.

This clonotype was detected only a few times. This chain connects TRBV20-1 to TRBJ2-3; D unclear. Germline CDR1 is DFQATT and CDR2 is SNEGSKA (reference sequence). The CDR3 covers 14 residues. V lost 7 bases and J 2 bases, leaving 16 bases between the germline ends. CDR3 loop: CSGARFSPTDTQYF. In DNA, the CDR3 is TGCAGTGGGGCTAGGTTCTCCCCCACAGATACGCAGTATTTT.

The chain combines TRBV6-5 with TRBJ2-6; no reliable D call. CDR1 MNHEY and CDR2 SVGAGI come from the germline V gene. This CDR3 has 16 amino acids. The V end was cut by 6 bases, the J end by 0 bases, with 12 bases between. In DNA, the CDR3 is TGTGCCAGCAGGGGCCAATCATTCTCTGGGGCCAACGTCCTGACTTTC. Translated: CASRGQSFSGANVLTF.